The text below deals with one TCR beta chain. Which antigen it targets is not known. Being one base from a much bigger clone, this may be a read error. The source of the sample is a study of tumor and adjacent non-tumor tissue in lung cancer (dated by TCRdb to the late 2010s). General notes on the study: By cancer type, the cohort comprised 12 adenocarcinoma patients, a couple of squamous cell carcinoma patients and 1 small cell lung cancer patient. Among the approximately 15 patients, ages ranged from roughly 31 to 76 years, roughly ten were men and 5 were women, and disease was TNM stage I to III. In total, sequencing yielded 125,075,908 productive TCRbeta reads, which works out to an average of approximately 4.1 million reads per sample. The study compared bulk TCRbeta repertoires between lung tumor tissue and matched distant non-tumor lung tissue from over twelve lung cancer patients. Over 25 paired specimens, one tumor and one normal lung sample per patient, were profiled by TCRbeta CDR3 sequencing. The study at large found these results: TCR diversity was significantly higher in younger patients, and higher tumor TCR diversity was associated with shorter overall and disease-free survival. The top 100 clones accounted for a significantly larger cumulative portion of the repertoire in normal lung than in tumor tissue. Peripheral blood was not sequenced, so blood TCRbeta repertoires in these lung cancer patients were not examined. TCR diversity (inverse Simpson) was significantly higher in tumor than in normal lung tissue (approximately 440 vs 150, P = 0.0075, Mann-Whitney U test). The sequencing platform is not named in the methods, and unique molecular identifiers are not mentioned. Only about 15 patients were included in the cohort, and the need for larger samples and more detailed clinical data was noted by the authors.

Library method: multiplex PCR. Data came from an Illumina HiSeq 2500. TCRbeta libraries were constructed through three rounds of nested PCR with primers (Table S4) according to protocols modified from ARM-PCR. PCR products of 200-500 bp were gel-excised and purified with the QIAquick gel extraction kit before sequencing. In the original analysis: Reads were cleaned with Trimmomatic, merged with FLASH into complete CDR3 sequences, and assigned to V(D)J germline segments with MiTCR. VDJtools was used to compute clonal diversity as the inverse Simpson's index. Productive reads were defined as in-frame sequences without a premature stop codon. Using fastp at Q25 and MiXCR, TCRdb reprocessed the public reads and kept productive beta chains. Rows are unified per CDR3 protein, each entry keeping the most common DNA and genes. TCRdb's processing, not the authors', yielded these V and J calls. This sample lists roughly 75,000 distinct CDR3 sequences; around 77% were detected once. The ten most abundant clones make up 12% of the sample.

From the cysteine through the phenylalanine, the CDR3 covers 15 amino acids. Solely the CDR3 DNA is kept, with 45 bases framed from the first base. V is cut back by 4 bases and J by 7 bases, with 13 bases in the junction unmatched. From the germline V gene, CDR1 is SGHRS and CDR2 is YFSETQ. Bulk unsorted tissue served as the source for RNA extraction, and RNA quality was assessed using a NanoDrop ND-1000 and an Agilent 2100. Newly diagnosed lung cancer patients without prior chemotherapy who had been admitted for thoracic surgery in China between August and November 2014 were enrolled as donors. Patients who had received previous radiotherapy or chemotherapy, or who had another concurrent cancer, were excluded from the study. Surgical tissue pieces of about 1-2 cm3 were preserved in RNAlater solution and stored at -80 °C until use.

The sequence derives from a woman aged 45-65 years with non-small cell lung cancer. The chain was built from TRBV5-1 and TRBJ2-5; TRBD2 fits 7 bases in the junction. Material for sequencing was lung tumor tissue. The nucleotide sequence reads TGCGCCAGCAGCAGAGCACTAGCGCCCCAGGTGACCCAGTACTTC. This codes for CASSRALAPQVTQYF.